This record concerns one TCR beta chain sequence. This sample was included in a study of blood T cell repertoires in COVID-19. The overall study: The analysed material was cDNA or gDNA that came from T cells, B-cell-depleted T cells, or PBMCs.

Original analysis: Reference gene primer amplification yielded estimated nucleated cell counts. Assay used: immunoSEQ multiplex PCR; TCRdb lists only in-frame clones, some missing. The DNA was the basis for D and trimming; V, J and clone size are from that table. The sample comprises more than 85,000 clones, 60% to 85% of which are singletons, and roughly 4.7% rests with the top ten. This CDR3 has 14 amino acids. The germline V gene encodes CDR1 SGHRS and CDR2 YFSETQ. Trimming at V came to 4 bases and at J to 2 bases, leaving 4 bases not matched to a gene. This chain joins TRBV5-1 and TRBJ1-2, with 8 bases that match TRBD1. Material for sequencing was peripheral blood. The clonotype was recovered from a human donor in a cohort sampled during active or convalescent COVID-19. The CDR3 region is CASSVDRGNYGYTF. CDR3 in DNA: TGCGCCAGCAGCGTTGACAGGGGAAACTATGGCTACACCTTC.